This T cell receptor (beta chain) stems from a study of T cells in tuberculosis. TCRdb keeps only in-frame clones here, not all; method: immunoSEQ multiplex PCR. This sample has about 35,000 clones; 93% occur once, and the top ten carry roughly 6.4%. V shed 5 bases and J 7 bases; nucleotides not matched to a gene: 7. The CDR3 loop spans 15 amino acids. Germline CDR1 and CDR2: LNHDA and SQIVND (reference sequence). Sequencing used PBMCs. The sequence came from a donor aged 5 to 30 with latent tuberculosis or without tuberculosis infection. The chain links TRBV19 to TRBJ1-6, with TRBD1 matching 8 bases. The CDR3 reads CASSHSGQANSPLHF. The CDR3 DNA reads as TGTGCCAGTAGTCACTCGGGACAGGCAAATTCACCCCTCCACTTT.